A selection of T cell receptor beta chains follows, all from one sample in a study of blood T cell repertoires in COVID-19. TCRdb keeps only in-frame clones here, not all; method: immunoSEQ multiplex PCR. The top ten clones hold about 6% of a sample with about 200,000 clones, about 82% of them seen once. The sequenced sample was PBMCs or T cells enriched from blood (not recorded which). The receptors were sampled from a man aged 40-55 years with acute COVID-19. Both conserved end residues are part of each CDR3. The D gene is left open where the match is weak. Some rows mark clone size as missing; the rest say once, few, many or name a class of expanded clone.

>-|-|TRBJ1-5|TRBV28
TGTGCCAGCAGTTGGAGACAGATTAATCAGCCCCAGCATTTT
CASSWRQINQPQHF
>TRBD1|-|TRBJ1-5|TRBV19
TGTGCCAGCCTGAAGGGACAGAATCAGCCCCAGCATTTT
CASLKGQNQPQHF
>-|-|TRBJ2-7|TRBV5-4
TGTGCCAGCAGCGGACCCCGGGACATATCCTACGAGCAGTACTTC
CASSGPRDISYEQYF
>-|-|TRBJ2-5|TRBV7-2
TGTGCCAGCAGCTTCTCGGGAGCCCGGGGGGAGACCCAGTACTTC
CASSFSGARGETQYF
>TRBD2|-|TRBJ2-1|TRBV7-3
TGTGCCAGCAGCTTAACTCCCAGCGGGAGCTCCTACAATGAGCAGTTCTTC
CASSLTPSGSSYNEQFF
>-|-|TRBJ2-1|TRBV28
TGTGCCAGCAGTTTCGTGGGGACACATAACAATGAGCAGTTCTTC
CASSFVGTHNNEQFF
>-|-|TRBJ1-2|TRBV20-1
TGCAGTGCTAAATGGGCAGAGGGCTACACCTTC
CSAKWAEGYTF
>-|-|TRBJ1-1|TRBV24-1
TGTGCCACCAGTGATTTGGGGGTTAGGGGAGGGAACACTGAAGCTTTCTTT
CATSDLGVRGGNTEAFF
>-|once|TRBJ2-1|TRBV6-5
TGTGCCAGTGCGCGGGCGTACAATGAGCAGTTCTTC
CASARAYNEQFF
>TRBD2|-|TRBJ2-3|TRBV30
TGTGCCTGGAGTAGACTAGCGGACGTCACAGATACGCAGTATTTT
CAWSRLADVTDTQYF
>-|few|TRBJ1-5|TRBV5-5
TGTGCCAGCAGCTTGCTAGGGGATAGCAATCAGCCCCAGCATTTT
CASSLLGDSNQPQHF
>TRBD1|-|TRBJ2-5|TRBV6-5
TGTGCCATTTCCGACAGGGTCCTCAAGACCCAGTACTTC
CAISDRVLKTQYF
>-|-|TRBJ2-5|TRBV7-2
TGTGCCAGCAGTCGTTCCCCAGGGATAGGAGAGACCCAGTACTTC
CASSRSPGIGETQYF
>TRBD1|few|TRBJ1-5|TRBV7-8
TGTGCCAGCAGCTTAGGGACAGGGGGATATCAGCCCCAGCATTTT
CASSLGTGGYQPQHF
>TRBD1|-|TRBJ1-1|TRBV4-3
TGCGCCAGCAGCCAAGGGACAGGGCCCCGGGAAGCTTTCTTT
CASSQGTGPREAFF
>TRBD1|-|TRBJ1-2|TRBV9
TGTGCCAGCAGCAAGAGCCCACCAGGGGGCGATGGCTACACCTTC
CASSKSPPGGDGYTF
>TRBD1|-|TRBJ1-4|TRBV7-8
TGTGCCAGCAGCGTCCCGGGACAGCTAGAAAAACTGTTTTTT
CASSVPGQLEKLFF
>-|once|TRBJ2-5|TRBV28
TGTGCCAGCAGTGGCTCTGCGGTCCAAGAGACCCAGTACTTC
CASSGSAVQETQYF
>-|-|TRBJ2-2|TRBV16
TGTGCCAGCAGCCAATTTACTAGCAGCAACACCGGGGAGCTGTTTTTT
CASSQFTSSNTGELFF
>TRBD1|-|TRBJ2-2|TRBV27
TGTGCCAGCAGTTTATCGGGACAGGGTAACACCGGGGAGCTGTTTTTT
CASSLSGQGNTGELFF